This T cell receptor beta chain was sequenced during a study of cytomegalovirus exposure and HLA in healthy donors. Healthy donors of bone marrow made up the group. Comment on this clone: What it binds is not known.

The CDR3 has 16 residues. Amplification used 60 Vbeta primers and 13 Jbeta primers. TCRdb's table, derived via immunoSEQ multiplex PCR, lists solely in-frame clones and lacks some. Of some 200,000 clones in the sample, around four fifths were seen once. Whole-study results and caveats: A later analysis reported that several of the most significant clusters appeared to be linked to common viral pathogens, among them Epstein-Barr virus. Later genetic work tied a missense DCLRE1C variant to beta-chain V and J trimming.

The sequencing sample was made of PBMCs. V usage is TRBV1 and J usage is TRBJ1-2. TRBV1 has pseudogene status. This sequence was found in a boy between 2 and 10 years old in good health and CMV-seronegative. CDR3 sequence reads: CTSSQGEPRRTYGYTF. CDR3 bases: TGCACCAGCAGCCAAGGGGAACCCAGGAGGACCTATGGCTACACCTTC.